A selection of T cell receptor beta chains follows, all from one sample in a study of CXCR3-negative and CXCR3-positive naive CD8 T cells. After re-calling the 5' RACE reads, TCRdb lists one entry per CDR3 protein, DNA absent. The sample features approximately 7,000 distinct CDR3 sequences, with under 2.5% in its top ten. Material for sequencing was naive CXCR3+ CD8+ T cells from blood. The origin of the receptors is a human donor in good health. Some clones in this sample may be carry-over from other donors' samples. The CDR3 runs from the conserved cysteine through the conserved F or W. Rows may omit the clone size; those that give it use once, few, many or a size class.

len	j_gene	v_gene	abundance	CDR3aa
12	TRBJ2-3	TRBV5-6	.	CASSLNPDTQYF
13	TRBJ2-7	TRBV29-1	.	CSVAGTGKNEQYF
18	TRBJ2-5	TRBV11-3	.	CASRRGVGGDFLWETQYF
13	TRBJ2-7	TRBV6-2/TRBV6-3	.	CASSPDLGYEQYF
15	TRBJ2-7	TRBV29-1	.	CSVVFPRTGSSEQYF
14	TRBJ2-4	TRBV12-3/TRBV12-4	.	CASSPDRAKNTQYF
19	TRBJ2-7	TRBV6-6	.	CASSYLPGQKNPSSYEQYF
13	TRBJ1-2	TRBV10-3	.	CAISDGRVDGYTF
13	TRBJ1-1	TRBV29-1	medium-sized	CGLWTEMNTEAFF
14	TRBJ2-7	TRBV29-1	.	CSATQGAMGYEQYF
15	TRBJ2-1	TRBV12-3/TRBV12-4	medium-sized	CASSPEAGGYNEQFF
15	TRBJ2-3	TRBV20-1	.	CSASGPGLLTDTQYF
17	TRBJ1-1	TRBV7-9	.	CASSLPRTGGADLEAFF
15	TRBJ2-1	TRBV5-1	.	CASKDTRARRNEQFF
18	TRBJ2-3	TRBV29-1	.	CSVEALSGDPPIGDTQYF